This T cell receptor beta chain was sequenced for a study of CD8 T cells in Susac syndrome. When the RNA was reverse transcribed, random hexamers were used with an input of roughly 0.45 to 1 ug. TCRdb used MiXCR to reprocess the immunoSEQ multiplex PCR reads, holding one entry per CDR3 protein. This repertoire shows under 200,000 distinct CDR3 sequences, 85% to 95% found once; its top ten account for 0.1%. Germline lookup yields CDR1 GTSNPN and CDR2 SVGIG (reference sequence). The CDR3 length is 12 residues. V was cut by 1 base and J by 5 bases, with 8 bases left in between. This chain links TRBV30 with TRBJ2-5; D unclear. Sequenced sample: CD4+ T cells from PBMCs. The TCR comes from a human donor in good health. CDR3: CAWSGLGETQYF. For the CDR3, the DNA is TGTGCCTGGAGTGGGCTTGGGGAGACCCAGTACTTC.